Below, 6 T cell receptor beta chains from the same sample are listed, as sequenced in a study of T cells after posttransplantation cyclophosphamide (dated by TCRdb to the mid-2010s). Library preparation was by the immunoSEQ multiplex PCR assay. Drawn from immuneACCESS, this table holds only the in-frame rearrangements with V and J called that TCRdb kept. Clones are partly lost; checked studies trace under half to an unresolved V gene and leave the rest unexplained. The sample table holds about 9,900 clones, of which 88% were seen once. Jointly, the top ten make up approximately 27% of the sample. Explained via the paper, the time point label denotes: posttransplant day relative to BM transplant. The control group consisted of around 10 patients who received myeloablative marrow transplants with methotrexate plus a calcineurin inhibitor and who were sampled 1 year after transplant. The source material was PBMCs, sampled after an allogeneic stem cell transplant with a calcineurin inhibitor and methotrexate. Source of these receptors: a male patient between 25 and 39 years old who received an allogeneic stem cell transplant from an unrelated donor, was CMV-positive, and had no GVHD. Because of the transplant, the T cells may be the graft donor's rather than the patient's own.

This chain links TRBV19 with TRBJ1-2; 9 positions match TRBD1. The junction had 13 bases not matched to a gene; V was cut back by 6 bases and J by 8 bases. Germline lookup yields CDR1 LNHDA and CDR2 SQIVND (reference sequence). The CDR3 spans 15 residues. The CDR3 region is CASRTRDRVEEGYTF. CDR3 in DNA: TGTGCCAGTAGAACCCGGGACAGGGTAGAAGAAGGCTACACCTTC.

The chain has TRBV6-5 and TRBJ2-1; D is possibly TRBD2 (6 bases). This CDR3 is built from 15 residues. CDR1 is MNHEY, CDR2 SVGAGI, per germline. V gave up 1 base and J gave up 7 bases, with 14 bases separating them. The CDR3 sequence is CASSYYKVSGNEQFF. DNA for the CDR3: TGTGCCAGCAGTTACTATAAAGTTAGCGGAAATGAGCAGTTCTTC.

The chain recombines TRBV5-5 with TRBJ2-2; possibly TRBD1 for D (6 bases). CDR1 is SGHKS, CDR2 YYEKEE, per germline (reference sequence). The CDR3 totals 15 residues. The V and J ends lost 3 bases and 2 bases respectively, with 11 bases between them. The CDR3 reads CASSSRDTNTGELFF. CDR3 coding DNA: TGTGCCAGCAGCTCCCGGGACACCAACACCGGGGAGCTGTTTTTT.

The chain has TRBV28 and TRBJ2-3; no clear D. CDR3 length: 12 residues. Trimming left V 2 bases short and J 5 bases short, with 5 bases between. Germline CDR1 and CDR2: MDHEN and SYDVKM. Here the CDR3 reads CASSLPGDTQYF. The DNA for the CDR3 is TGTGCCAGCAGTTTACCGGGAGATACGCAGTATTTT. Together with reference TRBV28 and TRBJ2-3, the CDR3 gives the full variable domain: DVKVTQSSRYLVKRTGEKVFLECVQDMDHENMFWYRQDPGLGLRLIYFSYDVKMKEKGDIPEGYSVSREKKERFSLILESASTNQTSMYLCASSLPGDTQYFGPGTRLTVL.

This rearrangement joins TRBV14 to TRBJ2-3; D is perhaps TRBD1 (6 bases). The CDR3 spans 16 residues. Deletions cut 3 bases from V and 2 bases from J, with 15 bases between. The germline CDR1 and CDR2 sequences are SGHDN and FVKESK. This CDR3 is CASSHLGAATTDTQYF. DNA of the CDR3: TGTGCCAGCAGCCATCTGGGGGCCGCCACCACAGATACGCAGTATTTT.

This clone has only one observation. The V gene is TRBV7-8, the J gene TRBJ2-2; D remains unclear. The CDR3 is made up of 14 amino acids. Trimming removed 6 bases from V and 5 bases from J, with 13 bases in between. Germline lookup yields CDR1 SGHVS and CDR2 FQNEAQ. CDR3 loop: CASREREWTGELFF. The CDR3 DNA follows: TGTGCCAGCAGGGAGCGCGAGTGGACCGGGGAGCTGTTTTTT.